Listed below are T cell receptor beta chains from one sample, sequenced in a study of blood T cell repertoires in COVID-19. Assay used: immunoSEQ multiplex PCR; TCRdb lists only in-frame clones, some missing. The table lists some 200,000 clones, around 86% of them singletons. Sample: peripheral blood. All receptors come from a woman older than 75 in a cohort sampled during active or convalescent COVID-19. Both conserved end residues are part of each CDR3. A D gene is named only where the DNA matches it firmly. Clone size is not always given. Where it is, it says once, few, many or a class for expanded clones.

d_call: NA
clone_size: few
j_call: TRBJ1-1
v_call: TRBV27
cdr3_aa: CASGRGSEAFF
cdr3_nt: TGTGCCAGCGGGAGGGGGAGTGAAGCTTTCTTT

d_call: NA
clone_size: NA
j_call: TRBJ1-5
v_call: TRBV28
cdr3_aa: CASSLWSQGGNQPQHF
cdr3_nt: TGTGCCAGCAGCCTCTGGTCACAGGGCGGGAATCAGCCCCAGCATTTT

d_call: TRBD1
clone_size: NA
j_call: TRBJ2-7
v_call: TRBV6-5
cdr3_aa: CASSYSGQGVVYEQYF
cdr3_nt: TGTGCCAGCAGTTACTCCGGACAGGGAGTAGTCTACGAGCAGTACTTC

d_call: NA
clone_size: NA
j_call: TRBJ2-3
v_call: TRBV4-2
cdr3_aa: CASSQVPIGGTDTQYF
cdr3_nt: TGTGCCAGCAGCCAAGTTCCCATAGGGGGCACAGATACGCAGTATTTT

d_call: NA
clone_size: NA
j_call: TRBJ1-5
v_call: TRBV27
cdr3_aa: CASSLMANSNQPQHF
cdr3_nt: TGTGCCAGCAGTTTAATGGCCAATAGCAATCAGCCCCAGCATTTT

d_call: NA
clone_size: NA
j_call: TRBJ1-2
v_call: TRBV7-9
cdr3_aa: CASSTRQPAYGYTF
cdr3_nt: TGTGCCAGCAGCACCAGACAGCCGGCCTATGGCTACACCTTC

d_call: TRBD1
clone_size: NA
j_call: TRBJ1-2
v_call: TRBV24-1
cdr3_aa: CATSDHNKRDRRGYTF
cdr3_nt: TGTGCCACCAGTGATCATAACAAAAGGGACAGAAGGGGCTACACCTTC

d_call: TRBD2
clone_size: NA
j_call: TRBJ2-6
v_call: TRBV5-6
cdr3_aa: CASSGLAGLGSGANVLTF
cdr3_nt: TGTGCCAGCTCAGGACTAGCGGGACTCGGCTCTGGGGCCAACGTCCTGACTTTC

d_call: NA
clone_size: NA
j_call: TRBJ1-4
v_call: TRBV25-1
cdr3_aa: CASSLGANEKLFF
cdr3_nt: TGTGCCAGCAGTTTAGGGGCTAATGAAAAACTGTTTTTT

d_call: TRBD1
clone_size: NA
j_call: TRBJ2-7
v_call: TRBV18
cdr3_aa: CASSPGQGVSYEQYF
cdr3_nt: TGTGCCAGCTCCCCGGGACAGGGGGTCTCCTACGAGCAGTACTTC

d_call: TRBD1
clone_size: NA
j_call: TRBJ2-3
v_call: TRBV6-5
cdr3_aa: CASVTGGSTDTQYF
cdr3_nt: TGTGCCAGCGTTACAGGGGGAAGCACAGATACGCAGTATTTT

d_call: TRBD1
clone_size: few
j_call: TRBJ1-5
v_call: TRBV7-9
cdr3_aa: CASSLGKWTGFNQPQHF
cdr3_nt: TGTGCCAGCAGCTTAGGAAAATGGACAGGGTTTAATCAGCCCCAGCATTTT

d_call: TRBD1
clone_size: NA
j_call: TRBJ2-7
v_call: TRBV7-6
cdr3_aa: CASSIGTGGNYEQYF
cdr3_nt: TGTGCCAGCAGCATAGGGACAGGGGGCAACTACGAGCAGTACTTC

d_call: NA
clone_size: NA
j_call: TRBJ2-7
v_call: TRBV6-2/TRBV6-3
cdr3_aa: CASSYSQGSYEQYF
cdr3_nt: TGTGCCAGCAGTTACTCACAGGGCTCCTACGAGCAGTACTTC

d_call: NA
clone_size: NA
j_call: TRBJ2-2
v_call: TRBV4-1
cdr3_aa: CASSQEGNGVVTGELFF
cdr3_nt: TGCGCCAGCAGCCAAGAGGGGAACGGGGTGGTCACCGGGGAGCTGTTTTTT

d_call: NA
clone_size: NA
j_call: TRBJ2-1
v_call: TRBV5-1
cdr3_aa: CASTPRERQGYNEQFF
cdr3_nt: TGCGCCAGCACGCCTCGCGAGAGGCAGGGGTACAATGAGCAGTTCTTC

d_call: NA
clone_size: NA
j_call: TRBJ2-1
v_call: TRBV29-1
cdr3_aa: CSVFAQGIHNEQFF
cdr3_nt: TGCAGCGTTTTCGCGCAGGGTATTCACAATGAGCAGTTCTTC

d_call: TRBD1
clone_size: NA
j_call: TRBJ1-2
v_call: TRBV11-2
cdr3_aa: CASSLGGTGYNYGYTF
cdr3_nt: TGTGCCAGCAGCTTAGGAGGGACAGGGTACAACTATGGCTACACCTTC

d_call: TRBD1
clone_size: once
j_call: TRBJ2-7
v_call: TRBV18
cdr3_aa: CASSGTGGYEQYF
cdr3_nt: TGTGCCAGCTCCGGGACAGGGGGCTACGAGCAGTACTTC

d_call: NA
clone_size: NA
j_call: TRBJ1-2
v_call: TRBV10-3
cdr3_aa: CAISESVTRSPVDGYTF
cdr3_nt: TGTGCCATCAGTGAGTCGGTGACAAGATCTCCTGTGGATGGCTACACCTTC

d_call: NA
clone_size: NA
j_call: TRBJ2-7
v_call: TRBV6-2/TRBV6-3
cdr3_aa: CASSLDRYEQYF
cdr3_nt: TGTGCCAGCAGCCTAGACAGGTACGAGCAGTACTTC

d_call: TRBD1
clone_size: NA
j_call: TRBJ1-3
v_call: TRBV9
cdr3_aa: CASSVWDSLPSGNTIYF
cdr3_nt: TGTGCCAGCAGCGTGTGGGACAGCTTACCCTCTGGAAACACCATATATTTT

d_call: NA
clone_size: NA
j_call: TRBJ2-7
v_call: TRBV7-8
cdr3_aa: CASSTIAVYEQYF
cdr3_nt: TGTGCCAGCAGCACTATAGCAGTGTACGAGCAGTACTTC

d_call: NA
clone_size: NA
j_call: TRBJ1-2
v_call: TRBV7-9
cdr3_aa: CASSSWTGGNYGYTF
cdr3_nt: TGTGCCAGCAGCTCCTGGACGGGGGGCAACTATGGCTACACCTTC

d_call: NA
clone_size: NA
j_call: TRBJ2-4
v_call: TRBV28
cdr3_aa: CASTKGLLSKNIQYF
cdr3_nt: TGTGCCAGCACTAAGGGGCTTTTGTCCAAAAACATTCAGTACTTC

d_call: TRBD2
clone_size: NA
j_call: TRBJ2-1
v_call: TRBV5-1
cdr3_aa: CASRGTPTSGTYNEQFF
cdr3_nt: TGCGCCAGCAGAGGAACCCCCACTAGCGGCACCTACAATGAGCAGTTCTTC

d_call: TRBD2
clone_size: NA
j_call: TRBJ2-5
v_call: TRBV5-1
cdr3_aa: CASSLDGGKRIETQYF
cdr3_nt: TGCGCCAGCAGCTTGGACGGGGGGAAAAGGATCGAGACCCAGTACTTC

d_call: NA
clone_size: NA
j_call: TRBJ1-1
v_call: TRBV9
cdr3_aa: CASSQGRNTEAFF
cdr3_nt: TGTGCCAGCTCACAGGGCAGGAACACTGAAGCTTTCTTT

d_call: NA
clone_size: NA
j_call: TRBJ1-3
v_call: TRBV28
cdr3_aa: CASNLGHSGGNTIYF
cdr3_nt: TGTGCCAGCAACCTCGGACACTCTGGTGGAAACACCATATATTTT

d_call: NA
clone_size: NA
j_call: TRBJ1-5
v_call: TRBV6-1
cdr3_aa: CASSEAYRVSQPQHF
cdr3_nt: TGTGCCAGCAGTGAAGCCTACAGGGTGTCTCAGCCCCAGCATTTT

d_call: TRBD1
clone_size: NA
j_call: TRBJ2-7
v_call: TRBV10-3
cdr3_aa: CAISPGTGEPYEQYF
cdr3_nt: TGTGCCATCAGTCCAGGGACAGGGGAGCCCTACGAGCAGTACTTC

d_call: NA
clone_size: NA
j_call: TRBJ1-2
v_call: TRBV2
cdr3_aa: CASSVRVDNYGYTF
cdr3_nt: TGTGCCAGCAGTGTCAGGGTGGATAACTATGGCTACACCTTC

d_call: NA
clone_size: once
j_call: TRBJ1-5
v_call: TRBV6-2/TRBV6-3
cdr3_aa: CASSRGGAHQPQHF
cdr3_nt: TGTGCCAGCAGCCGCGGGGGGGCGCATCAGCCCCAGCATTTT

d_call: NA
clone_size: few
j_call: TRBJ2-7
v_call: TRBV7-2
cdr3_aa: CASSSHRASYEQYF
cdr3_nt: TGTGCCAGTTCGAGCCACAGGGCCTCCTACGAGCAGTACTTC

d_call: NA
clone_size: NA
j_call: TRBJ1-4
v_call: TRBV21-1
cdr3_aa: CASSKGGTGGWMATNEKLFF
cdr3_nt: TGTGCCAGCAGCAAAGGGGGGACAGGGGGCTGGATGGCGACTAATGAAAAACTGTTTTTT

d_call: NA
clone_size: NA
j_call: TRBJ2-3
v_call: TRBV27
cdr3_aa: CASRPSGGDTQYF
cdr3_nt: TGTGCCAGCAGGCCCTCCGGAGGAGATACGCAGTATTTT

d_call: TRBD2
clone_size: NA
j_call: TRBJ2-2
v_call: TRBV2
cdr3_aa: CASSVSGGYTGELFF
cdr3_nt: TGTGCCAGCAGTGTTAGCGGGGGTTACACCGGGGAGCTGTTTTTT

d_call: NA
clone_size: NA
j_call: TRBJ2-5
v_call: TRBV19
cdr3_aa: CASSSTGYQETQYF
cdr3_nt: TGTGCCAGTAGTTCGACAGGCTACCAAGAGACCCAGTACTTC

d_call: TRBD2
clone_size: NA
j_call: TRBJ2-5
v_call: TRBV5-4
cdr3_aa: CASSFELAGVGIQYF
cdr3_nt: TGTGCCAGCAGCTTCGAACTAGCGGGGGTGGGGATCCAGTACTTC

d_call: TRBD1
clone_size: NA
j_call: TRBJ1-5
v_call: TRBV7-2
cdr3_aa: CASSLVEGAVGQPQHF
cdr3_nt: TGTGCCAGCAGCTTAGTCGAGGGGGCGGTAGGTCAGCCCCAGCATTTT

d_call: NA
clone_size: NA
j_call: TRBJ1-3
v_call: TRBV18
cdr3_aa: CASSPRQIFGNTIYF
cdr3_nt: TGTGCCAGCTCACCGAGACAAATCTTTGGAAACACCATATATTTT

d_call: NA
clone_size: once
j_call: TRBJ1-5
v_call: TRBV27
cdr3_aa: CASSQNNQPQHF
cdr3_nt: TGTGCCAGCAGTCAAAATAATCAGCCCCAGCATTTT

d_call: NA
clone_size: NA
j_call: TRBJ1-1
v_call: TRBV2
cdr3_aa: CASSERGVAEAFF
cdr3_nt: TGTGCCAGCAGTGAACGGGGGGTCGCTGAAGCTTTCTTT

d_call: NA
clone_size: NA
j_call: TRBJ2-3
v_call: TRBV7-2
cdr3_aa: CASSLDGRLDTQYF
cdr3_nt: TGTGCCAGCAGCTTAGATGGTAGATTGGATACGCAGTATTTT

d_call: NA
clone_size: NA
j_call: TRBJ1-5
v_call: TRBV6-5
cdr3_aa: CASSSQGSNQPQHF
cdr3_nt: TGTGCCAGCAGTTCACAGGGAAGCAATCAGCCCCAGCATTTT

d_call: NA
clone_size: NA
j_call: TRBJ1-4
v_call: TRBV4-1
cdr3_aa: CASTTWRSGEKLFF
cdr3_nt: TGCGCCAGCACCACATGGCGGTCGGGTGAAAAACTGTTTTTT

d_call: NA
clone_size: NA
j_call: TRBJ1-2
v_call: TRBV18
cdr3_aa: CASSPPPRNGYTF
cdr3_nt: TGTGCCAGCTCACCACCCCCCAGAAATGGCTACACCTTC

d_call: NA
clone_size: NA
j_call: TRBJ1-1
v_call: TRBV9
cdr3_aa: CASSVGHSLTEAFF
cdr3_nt: TGTGCCAGCAGCGTCGGACACTCCCTCACTGAAGCTTTCTTT

d_call: TRBD2
clone_size: NA
j_call: TRBJ2-5
v_call: TRBV7-2
cdr3_aa: CASSLEAGTGGETQYF
cdr3_nt: TGTGCCAGCAGCTTAGAGGCGGGGACGGGGGGGGAGACCCAGTACTTC

d_call: NA
clone_size: NA
j_call: TRBJ1-6
v_call: TRBV7-2
cdr3_aa: CASSLRQNNSPLHF
cdr3_nt: TGTGCCAGCAGCCTCAGACAGAATAATTCACCCCTCCACTTT

d_call: TRBD2
clone_size: NA
j_call: TRBJ2-1
v_call: TRBV29-1
cdr3_aa: CSVDGGGNEQFF
cdr3_nt: TGCAGCGTTGACGGGGGGGGAAATGAGCAGTTCTTC

d_call: TRBD1
clone_size: once
j_call: TRBJ2-1
v_call: TRBV30
cdr3_aa: CAWYNERTGNNEQFF
cdr3_nt: TGTGCCTGGTACAACGAGAGGACAGGCAACAATGAGCAGTTCTTC

d_call: TRBD1
clone_size: once
j_call: TRBJ1-4
v_call: TRBV27
cdr3_aa: CASRSRQGAYNEKLFF
cdr3_nt: TGTGCCAGCAGATCCCGACAGGGGGCCTATAATGAAAAACTGTTTTTT

d_call: TRBD1
clone_size: NA
j_call: TRBJ2-5
v_call: TRBV3-1/TRBV3-2
cdr3_aa: CASSSGTGLAQYF
cdr3_nt: TGTGCCAGCAGCTCCGGGACAGGTCTGGCCCAGTACTTC

d_call: TRBD2
clone_size: NA
j_call: TRBJ2-3
v_call: TRBV10-1
cdr3_aa: CASSDTLAGGYTDTQYF
cdr3_nt: TGCGCCAGCAGTGACACACTAGCGGGAGGCTACACAGATACGCAGTATTTT

d_call: NA
clone_size: NA
j_call: TRBJ2-5
v_call: TRBV30
cdr3_aa: CAWSVPDYYQETQYF
cdr3_nt: TGTGCCTGGAGTGTACCGGACTACTACCAAGAGACCCAGTACTTC

d_call: NA
clone_size: NA
j_call: TRBJ2-3
v_call: TRBV5-6
cdr3_aa: CASSLSGTDTQYF
cdr3_nt: TGTGCCAGCAGCTTGTCTGGCACAGATACGCAGTATTTT

d_call: TRBD1
clone_size: NA
j_call: TRBJ2-3
v_call: TRBV19
cdr3_aa: CASRDSPSTDTQYF
cdr3_nt: TGTGCCAGCAGGGACAGCCCTAGCACAGATACGCAGTATTTT

d_call: NA
clone_size: NA
j_call: TRBJ2-2
v_call: TRBV11-2
cdr3_aa: CASSLRSPGANTGELFF
cdr3_nt: TGTGCCAGCAGCTTAAGGTCGCCAGGGGCGAACACCGGGGAGCTGTTTTTT

d_call: TRBD2
clone_size: NA
j_call: TRBJ2-3
v_call: TRBV5-1
cdr3_aa: CASSLASGRPTDTQYF
cdr3_nt: TGCGCCAGCAGCTTGGCTAGCGGGAGACCCACAGATACGCAGTATTTT